These 7 T cell receptor beta chains came from one sample sequenced in a study of blood T cell repertoires in COVID-19. The data were produced by immunoSEQ multiplex PCR, yet TCRdb's version contains in-frame clones alone and is incomplete. This table holds more than 65,000 clones, around 83% found once. Specimen: peripheral blood. These receptors originate from a woman of 80 years or more with acute or convalescent COVID-19.

The V gene is TRBV5-1, the J gene TRBJ2-2, with D possibly matching TRBD1 (6 bases). V was cut by 4 bases and J by 4 bases, with 14 bases left in between. Germline lookup yields CDR1 SGHRS and CDR2 YFSETQ. The CDR3 loop spans 15 amino acids. This chain's CDR3 is CASSPGDRRTGELFF. For the CDR3, the DNA is TGCGCCAGCAGCCCCGGAGACAGGCGCACCGGGGAGCTGTTTTTT. The variable domain in full, with the rest retrieved from reference TRBV5-1 and TRBJ2-2, is KAGVTQTPRYLIKTRGQQVTLSCSPISGHRSVSWYQQTPGQGLQFLFEYFSETQRNKGNFPGRFSGRQFSNSRSEMNVSTLELGDSALYLCASSPGDRRTGELFFGEGSRLTVL.

This clone was detected only a few times. The chain recombines TRBV29-1 with TRBJ2-7, with D unresolved. The CDR3 loop spans 12 amino acids. Germline CDR1 reads SQVTM; CDR2 reads ANQGSEA. V was trimmed by 4 bases and J by 1 base, leaving 8 bases between them. CDR3 residues: CSVATDSYEQYF. The CDR3 DNA follows: TGCAGCGTTGCTACAGATTCCTACGAGCAGTACTTC.

This sequence joins TRBV19 and TRBJ1-4, with D unresolved. V gave up 3 bases and J gave up 7 bases, with 21 bases separating them. The CDR3 is 17 amino acids. Germline assignment: CDR1 LNHDA and CDR2 SQIVND (reference sequence). CDR3 region: CASSMPYKSSGGEKLFF. Here the CDR3 DNA reads TGTGCCAGTAGTATGCCCTATAAGAGTTCGGGTGGTGAAAAACTGTTTTTT.

The chain uses TRBV6-6 and TRBJ1-5; D remains ambiguous. V shed 0 bases and J shed 6 bases, with 6 bases lying between them. Germline assignment: CDR1 MNHNY and CDR2 SVGAGI (reference sequence). This CDR3 has 13 residues. CDR3 sequence (DNA): TGTGCCAGCAGTTACTCGGCTGTTCAGCCCCAGCATTTT. The encoded protein is CASSYSAVQPQHF.

This rearrangement joins TRBV6-1 to TRBJ1-1; TRBD1 agrees at 9 bases. V shed 3 bases and J 8 bases; nucleotides not matched to a gene: 7. The CDR3 contains 14 residues. Germline CDR1 and CDR2: MNHNS and SASEGT. CDR3 in amino acids: CASSDTNRGLEAFF. The CDR3 DNA is TGTGCCAGCAGTGATACTAACAGGGGGCTGGAAGCTTTCTTT.

The CDR3 here is CASSLVGGRTDTQYF. The CDR3 DNA follows: TGTGCCAGCAGCTTAGTTGGGGGCCGCACAGATACGCAGTATTTT. The chain carries TRBV7-3 and TRBJ2-3; maybe TRBD1 (6 bases). Trimming left V 2 bases short and J 1 base short, with 10 bases between. The V gene's germline CDR1 is SGHTA and CDR2 FQGTGA. The CDR3 runs to 15 residues. The whole variable domain, filled in from reference TRBV7-3 and TRBJ2-3, reads GAGVSQTPSNKVTEKGKYVELRCDPISGHTALYWYRQSLGQGPEFLIYFQGTGAADDSGLPNDRFFAVRPEGSVSTLKIQRTERGDSAVYLCASSLVGGRTDTQYFGPGTRLTVL.

The genes are TRBV5-1 and TRBJ1-1, with 8 bases lining up with TRBD1. The CDR3 is 13 amino acids. Germline loops: CDR1 SGHRS, CDR2 YFSETQ. V shed 5 bases, J shed 5 bases, and the junction held 5 bases outside the gene matches. The CDR3 loop is CASSPGGRTEAFF. The CDR3 nucleotides read TGCGCCAGCAGTCCAGGGGGCCGGACTGAAGCTTTCTTT.